There are a few counts of the clone carrying this T cell receptor (beta chain). The junction had 4 bases not matched to a gene; V was cut back by 0 bases and J by 2 bases. CDR3 size: 15 residues. Germline V gene data show CDR1 as SGDLS and CDR2 as YYNGEE. The data originate from a study of blood T cell repertoires in COVID-19. Study-level background: Italy, Spain and the United States were the sources of the convalescent and acute COVID-19 samples. Nucleic acid was either cDNA or gDNA, and it came from T cells, B-cell-depleted T cells, or PBMCs.

Original data processing: For nucleated cells, counts were estimated from reference gene primer amplification. Method: immunoSEQ multiplex PCR; TCRdb's copy keeps in-frame clones and lacks some. D and trimming come from the DNA, and the V and J calls and clone size come from that table. The data hold around 30,000 clones, with about 91% observed a single time. V is TRBV9 and J is TRBJ1-1; 7 bases are a match to TRBD1. The receptor was isolated from a man between 45 and 60 years old with active COVID-19. The sequencing input was peripheral blood. CDR3 region: CASSVGGGPNTEAFF. The CDR3 coding sequence is TGTGCCAGCAGCGTAGGAGGGGGCCCTAACACTGAAGCTTTCTTT.